This T cell receptor beta chain was captured by sequencing in a study of PD-1 blockade in classical Hodgkin lymphoma. This clone was seen a handful of times. Its antigen is unknown. Every patient had relapsed following autologous stem cell transplantation, and cohorts differed in brentuximab vedotin exposure. When best responses were assessed, they were complete response, partial response or progressive disease. Germline CDR1 and CDR2: GTSNPN and SVGIG (reference sequence). Trimming pared 2 bases from V and 10 bases from J, leaving 23 bases between. The CDR3 consists of 15 residues. Whole-study findings and limits: Relapsed/refractory patients reportedly had the lowest baseline TCR diversity, below newly diagnosed patients, who were below healthy donors. Lower baseline TCR diversity marked trial partial responders and progressors. The CD4+ diversity rise by C4D1 was clearest in complete responders.

The repertoire was sequenced with immunoSEQ multiplex PCR; TCRdb's copy has only in-frame clones and lacks some. The sample carries 20,000 to 30,000 clones, approximately 81% recorded once. The sample in question was peripheral blood mononuclear cells (PBMCs), obtained before the second cycle of nivolumab. The clonotype comes from a human donor with classical Hodgkin lymphoma. The chain uses TRBV30 and TRBJ1-2; D is unclear. As DNA, the CDR3 is TGTGCCTGGAGTCCCCCCGTAGTAGGTTCACTCTCCTACACCTTC. Amino acid sequence: CAWSPPVVGSLSYTF.